This T cell receptor (beta chain) emerged from a study of blood T cell repertoires in COVID-19 (dated by TCRdb to the early 2020s). Background for the entire study: Samples from collaborators originated in the United States, Italy and Spain and spanned both the acute and convalescent phases of COVID-19. The prospective study material was composed of cDNA or gDNA derived from T cells, B-cell-depleted T cells, or PBMCs. Deeply sampled blood TCRbeta repertoires from subjects exposed to, actively infected with, or recovered from COVID-19 were included in the dataset. The repertoires were released in a freely available public database intended as a resource for research on the immune response to SARS-CoV-2. The samples were drawn from two sources: the first 160 participants of the ongoing ImmuneRACE study, and 1,000 to 1,500 subjects contributed by 6 global collaborators. Nearly every sample came with metadata listing a de-identified subject ID, COVID-19 status, age in years and sex. Where available, HLA class I and class II types were taken from metadata supplied by the sample provider and were not determined by assay-based typing.

Collaborating institutions collected whole blood in K2EDTA tubes following their own protocols. Collaborator samples were shipped for TCRbeta analysis as frozen whole blood, isolated PBMCs, or DNA extracted from either sample type. This clone was picked up one time. Its antigen has not been determined. Base qualities are missing; no much larger clone stands one base away. TCRbeta CDR3 regions were amplified from genomic DNA using the immunoSEQ Assay, a bias-controlled multiplex PCR. In the paper's pipeline: The number of nucleated cells in each sample was estimated from the amplification of reference gene primers within the assay. To quantify the absolute abundance of each unique TCRbeta CDR3 rearrangement, sequence reads were collapsed and filtered. Productive Simpson clonality was computed per sample as the square root of Simpson's diversity index over productive rearrangements. TCRdb re-hosts the immuneACCESS table, in-frame sequences only. Its copies lack some clones; in the studies checked, an unresolved V gene accounts for under half of them, and the cause for the rest is not known. V, J and clone size are taken as reported in that table, and D and trimming were inferred from the DNA itself. This sample holds approximately 60,000 clones; 85% to 95% were observed only once. Of the sample, approximately 2.6% is held by the ten largest clones.

The full study reports these points: The amount of clinical and demographic metadata varied by source and participant and was provided uncurated.

Trimming removed 5 bases from V and 1 base from J; the gene matches leave 9 bases unexplained. CDR1 and CDR2 are read off the germline V gene as SGHAT and FQNNGV. From the cysteine up to the phenylalanine, the CDR3 has a length of 16 residues. The kept DNA is CDR3 alone, 48 bases in frame from the first base. The source is a man in his 70s with active COVID-19. Sequenced sample: peripheral blood. This chain joins TRBV11-2 to TRBJ2-5, and TRBD2 aligns with 8 junction nucleotides. The DNA sequence is as follows: TGTGCCAGCAGCCCACGGTCGGCGGGGGGCCAAGAGACCCAGTACTTC. Translated, this gives CASSPRSAGGQETQYF.